A single sample gave rise to the 26 T cell receptor beta chains below, sequenced in a study of CD8+CD57+ T cells in acquired aplastic anemia. The template for TCR beta VDJ and CDR3 sequence profiling was genomic DNA. One entry per CDR3 protein results from TCRdb running MiXCR on the reads. The sample shows 350,000 to 450,000 distinct CDR3 sequences, 60% to 80% of them seen only once. The sequencing input was sorted CD4+, CD8+, or CD8+CD57+ T cells (not recorded which) from PBMCs. Receptor source: a human donor in good health, serving as a control.

The genes are TRBV7-8 and TRBJ2-6; TRBD1 or TRBD2 may be the D gene (7 bases each). V was shortened by 5 bases and J by 18 bases, with 26 bases between the two germline ends. This CDR3 region has 15 residues. CDR1 is SGHVS and CDR2 is FQNEAQ in the germline V gene. The CDR3 loop reads CASSTGAGGANEQTF. The CDR3 nucleotides are TGTGCCAGCAGCACAGGGGCAGGGGGGGCCAACGAGCAGACTTTC.

This chain joins TRBV29-1 and TRBJ1-2; D perhaps matches TRBD1 (6 bases). CDR3 size: 13 residues. Germline V gene sequence: CDR1 SQVTM, CDR2 ANQGSEA. V was pared by 7 bases and J by 0 bases, with 12 bases between. The CDR3: CSAAGAANYGYTF. CDR3 DNA: TGCAGCGCCGCGGGGGCAGCTAACTATGGCTACACCTTC. The whole variable domain, remainder taken from reference TRBV29-1 and TRBJ1-2, is SAVISQKPSRDICQRGTSLTIQCQVDSQVTMMFWYRQQPGQSLTLIATANQGSEATYESGFVIDKFPISRPNLTFSTLTVSNMSPEDSSIYLCSAAGAANYGYTFGSGTRLTVV.

With regard to this clonotype: The conserved phenylalanine or tryptophan is not found at the CDR3 terminus, so this likely reflects a read error. Because the CDR3's place on the DNA is in doubt, the DNA is left out and the CDR3 is given as listed by TCRdb. The V gene is TRBV7-3, the J gene TRBJ1-6; the DNA was not used to check the table's D call, TRBD1. A total of 13 residues make up the CDR3, ends included. The V gene's germline CDR1 is SGHTA and CDR2 FQGTGA. CDR3 protein: CASSVDGGGDYEQ.

The chain employs TRBV5-1 and TRBJ2-7; D might be TRBD1 or TRBD2, each matching 6 bases. The CDR3 contains 15 residues. CDR1 and CDR2 from the germline V gene are SGHRS and YFSETQ. V lost 2 bases, J lost 3 bases, and 15 bases lay in between. In DNA form, the CDR3 reads TGCGCCAGCAGCTTTTTCGGGGGCGGATACTACGAGCAGTACTTC. Amino acid sequence: CASSFFGGGYYEQYF. Looking up the rest from reference TRBV5-1 and TRBJ2-7 gives the full variable domain: KAGVTQTPRYLIKTRGQQVTLSCSPISGHRSVSWYQQTPGQGLQFLFEYFSETQRNKGNFPGRFSGRQFSNSRSEMNVSTLELGDSALYLCASSFFGGGYYEQYFGPGTRLTVT.

This clonotype came up a few times. The chain carries TRBV30 and TRBJ1-4, with D possibly TRBD1 on 5 matching bases. The CDR3 totals 13 residues. The V gene's germline CDR1 is GTSNPN and CDR2 SVGIG (reference sequence). V was pared by 1 base and J by 6 bases, with 9 bases between. CDR3 region: CAWSGGDYEKLFF. DNA of the CDR3: TGTGCCTGGAGTGGGGGCGATTATGAAAAACTGTTTTTT.

The V and J genes are TRBV19 and TRBJ2-7; 15 nucleotides agree with TRBD2. The length of the CDR3 is 19 residues. Germline V gives CDR1 LNHDA, CDR2 SQIVND (reference sequence). V gave up 4 bases and J gave up 0 bases; unmatched junction bases: 10. The CDR3 DNA reads as TGTGCCAGTAGTACCCGGGGACTAGCGGGAGGTGTTAGCTCCTACGAGCAGTACTTC. It encodes CASSTRGLAGGVSSYEQYF.

The chain links TRBV7-2 to TRBJ2-6; possibly TRBD1 or TRBD2 for D (7 bases each). The CDR3 runs 19 residues. Germline CDR1 is SGHTA and CDR2 is FQGNSA. V shed 8 bases and J shed 0 bases, with 23 bases lying between them. The CDR3 sequence: CASGQEGGGHSSGANVLTF. The CDR3 nucleotides read TGTGCCAGCGGACAGGAGGGGGGGGGGCATAGCTCTGGGGCCAACGTCCTGACTTTC.

The chain carries TRBV19 and TRBJ2-1; TRBD1 agrees at 9 bases. J lost 7 bases, V lost 6 bases, and 1 base had no gene match. CDR3 length: 12 amino acids. Germline CDR1 is LNHDA and CDR2 is SQIVND (reference sequence). This chain's CDR3 is CASRQGANEQFF. For the CDR3, the DNA is TGTGCCAGTAGACAGGGGGCAAATGAGCAGTTCTTC.

This clonotype was counted once. The chain recombines TRBV11-2 with TRBJ2-7; D perhaps matches TRBD2 (5 bases). The V end lost 3 bases, the J end lost 1 base, and 10 bases lay between the germline ends. Germline V CDR1 and CDR2: SGHAT, FQNNGV. This CDR3 comprises 14 residues. CDR3: CASSFRTGSYEQYF. CDR3 bases: TGTGCCAGCAGCTTTCGGACTGGGTCCTACGAGCAGTACTTC.

The chain links TRBV7-6 to TRBJ1-5, with TRBD1 matching over 7 bases. The CDR3 is 14 amino acids. Germline loops: CDR1 SGHVS, CDR2 FNYEAQ. V was clipped by 1 base and J by 11 bases; unmatched bases: 8. The CDR3 here is CASSLGQGVKTQHF. CDR3 bases: TGTGCCAGCAGCTTAGGGCAGGGGGTAAAGACCCAGCATTTT.

The V gene is TRBV9, the J gene TRBJ1-2; 10 bases agree with TRBD1. The CDR3 runs 16 residues. V trimming: 3 bases; J trimming: 7 bases; junction bases outside the gene matches: 12. Looked up from germline, CDR1 is SGDLS and CDR2 is YYNGEE. CDR3 protein: CASSGIGGGTGVGYTF. The DNA of the CDR3 is TGTGCCAGCAGCGGCATAGGGGGAGGGACAGGGGTTGGCTACACCTTC.

The CDR3 coding sequence is TGTGCCAGCAGCTTAAGTCCGGGACAATATGGCTACACGCAGTACTTC. This sequence encodes CASSLSPGQYGYTQYF. The gene calls are TRBV7-2 and TRBJ2-7, with D perhaps TRBD1 (6 bases). Germline lookup yields CDR1 SGHTA and CDR2 FQGNSA. This CDR3 spans 16 amino acids. V shed 2 bases and J shed 9 bases, with 23 bases lying between them. The variable domain in full, completed from reference TRBV7-2 and TRBJ2-7, reads GAGVSQSPSNKVTEKGKDVELRCDPISGHTALYWYRQSLGQGLEFLIYFQGNSAPDKSGLPSDRFSAERTGGSVSTLTIQRTQQEDSAVYLCASSLSPGQYGYTQYFGPGTRLTVT.

The genes are TRBV20-1 and TRBJ2-7; D call uncertain. The ends were cut back, 3 bases at V and 3 bases at J, with 9 bases in the middle. The CDR3 loop spans 12 amino acids. Germline V gene data show CDR1 as DFQATT and CDR2 as SNEGSKA (reference sequence). The CDR3 DNA sequence: TGCAGTGCTAGGACACAGCTCTACGAGCAGTACTTC. Protein sequence: CSARTQLYEQYF.

This clonotype came up many times. The V and J genes are TRBV9 and TRBJ1-4; 7 bases agree with TRBD1. CDR3 size: 19 residues. Unmatched junction bases numbered 11, after V lost 0 bases and J lost 0 bases. CDR1 and CDR2 (germline): SGDLS, YYNGEE. CDR3 loop: CASSVGEAGGGTTNEKLFF. The DNA of the CDR3 is TGTGCCAGCAGCGTAGGGGAGGCAGGGGGAGGAACAACTAATGAAAAACTGTTTTTT.

V and J are TRBV24-1 and TRBJ1-2; TRBD1 aligns across 7 bases. Germline-derived CDR1 and CDR2 are KGHDR and SFDVKD. The CDR3 consists of 15 residues. The V gene end was trimmed by 3 bases and the J gene end by 4 bases; junction bases not matched to a gene: 7. In nucleotides, the CDR3 is TGTGCCACCAGTGATCTAACTTCAGGGGGCTATGGCTACACCTTC. Amino acids: CATSDLTSGGYGYTF.

On this clonotype itself: A much larger clone lies one base from this, so it may be a read error. The gene calls are TRBV2 and TRBJ2-7; 7 bases map to TRBD1. The CDR3 runs 18 residues. With V trimmed by 4 bases and J by 4 bases, 19 bases remained unmatched. Per germline, CDR1 SNHLY and CDR2 FYNNEI. The CDR3 loop reads CASSGRSGTDPFLYEQYF. In DNA form, the CDR3 reads TGTGCCAGCAGTGGCCGTTCCGGGACAGACCCCTTTCTTTACGAGCAGTACTTC.

A single count supports this clonotype. The junction shows a germline mismatch at one end, possibly a read error. The chain combines TRBV9 with TRBJ2-1, with a tentative D call TRBD2 (7 bases). Germline V CDR1 and CDR2: SGDLS, YYNGEE. CDR3 size: 14 residues. For the CDR3, the DNA is TGTGCCAGCAGTCTGTCGGGCGGGGGCCTTGAGCAGACCTTC. Translation gives CASSLSGGGLEQTF.

This clonotype was recorded many times. V usage is TRBV12-3 or TRBV12-4 and J usage is TRBJ1-1; tentatively, D is TRBD1 (5 bases). The CDR3 has 11 residues. Trimming took off 8 bases at V and 8 bases at J, with 12 bases between the two ends. CDR3 coding DNA: TGTGCCAGCCTTTGGGGGTGGGAAGCTTTCTTT. Translation gives CASLWGWEAFF.

With respect to this clonotype: A read error may be the cause here, since a much bigger clone is one base away. The gene calls are TRBV7-9 and TRBJ1-6; 8 bases line up with TRBD1. CDR1 is SEHNR and CDR2 is FQNEAQ in the germline V gene (reference sequence). CDR3 length: 19 residues. V was clipped by 3 bases and J by 0 bases; unmatched bases: 10. Here the CDR3 DNA reads TGTGCCAGCAGCTTGAAGACAGGGGCGGGGAGCTCCTATAATTCACCCCTCCACTTT. Amino acids: CASSLKTGAGSSYNSPLHF.

J is TRBJ2-3 and V is TRBV11-2, with a tentative D call TRBD1 (5 bases). V was shortened by 9 bases and J by 2 bases, with 18 bases between the two germline ends. The CDR3 extends over 15 amino acids. CDR1 SGHAT and CDR2 FQNNGV come from the germline V gene. In nucleotides, the CDR3 is TGTGCCAGTGATTTGACAGCTGCGTCCACAGATACGCAGTATTTT. Its protein product is CASDLTAASTDTQYF.

This chain uses TRBV5-1 with TRBJ2-1; the D gene could be TRBD1 or TRBD2 (5 bases each). Germline V gene sequence: CDR1 SGHRS, CDR2 YFSETQ. The CDR3 length is 13 residues. With 4 bases removed from V and 9 bases from J, the gap between germline ends came to 14 bases. CDR3 nucleotides: TGCGCCAGCAGCGTGGGACCAGCCACTGAGCAGTTCTTC. As protein: CASSVGPATEQFF.

As to this clonotype: A read error may account for a junction end that differs from germline. V gene TRBV7-2 combines with J gene TRBJ2-7, with 8 bases that match TRBD2. Germline V lookup: CDR1 SGHTA, CDR2 FQGNSA. The CDR3 runs to 14 residues. The CDR3 DNA follows: TGCGCCAGCAGCTGGTCGGGACTAGTCTACGAGCAGTACTTC. It specifies CASSWSGLVYEQYF.

Concerning this clonotype: A junction boundary mismatches the germline segment, possibly from a read error. The gene calls are TRBV2 and TRBJ2-2; tentatively, D is TRBD2 (5 bases). Germline V gives CDR1 SNHLY, CDR2 FYNNEI. The CDR3 runs 15 residues. CDR3 loop: CASTEEHATTGVLLW. CDR3 DNA: TGTGCCAGCACCGAAGAACATGCGACCACCGGGGTCCTGTTGTGG.

In this sample, this clonotype turned up once. Since no conserved phenylalanine or tryptophan closes the CDR3, a read error is the likely cause. CDR3 protein: CAISTTTGANSGYTL. As DNA, the CDR3 is TGTGCCATCAGTACGACGACAGGGGCAAACTCTGGCTACACCTTG. The genes are TRBV10-3 and TRBJ1-2; 8 nucleotides line up with TRBD1. Per germline, CDR1 ENHRY and CDR2 SYGVKD. CDR3 length: 15 amino acids.

The chain links TRBV19 to TRBJ1-1; TRBD1 matches at 7 bases. The CDR3 consists of 19 residues. The germline V gene encodes CDR1 LNHDA and CDR2 SQIVND (reference sequence). V shed 3 bases and J 1 base; nucleotides not matched to a gene: 17. The CDR3 sequence: CASSIGQHDRAGQNTEAFF. The CDR3 DNA follows: TGTGCCAGTAGTATCGGCCAACACGACAGGGCAGGGCAGAACACTGAAGCTTTCTTT.

The genes are TRBV7-2 and TRBJ1-2; TRBD1 is a possible D gene (5 bases). CDR1 and CDR2 (germline): SGHTA, FQGNSA. Trimming removed 5 bases at V and 3 bases at J, with 19 bases between. The CDR3 sequence is 16 residues long. The DNA for the CDR3 is TGTGCCAGCAGCAAGGGACGGGGAACACTTGACTATGGCTACACCTTC. It yields the protein CASSKGRGTLDYGYTF.